The T cell receptor beta chain described here comes from a study of T cells in Graves' hyperthyroidism and ophthalmopathy. The study, taken as a whole, reports: Before onset, ophthalmopathy was predicted by the model a median roughly 6.8 months earlier. Stable hyperthyroidism was told apart from ophthalmopathy by a model built on 13 V-J features.

This clonotype was seen repeatedly, ten times or more. Its antigen is currently unknown. Researchers amplified the TCR beta CDR3 regions from RNA transcripts. Carried out on the TCR CDR3, a first-round RT-PCR used the HTBI primer set. TCRdb called the multiplex PCR reads again in MiXCR, with one record for every CDR3 protein. The table includes 500,000 to 600,000 distinct CDR3 sequences, 16% detected once. The ends were cut back, 7 bases at V and 3 bases at J, with 16 bases in the middle. Germline V gives CDR1 MNHNS, CDR2 SASEGT. This CDR3 is built from 14 residues. The J gene is TRBJ2-7, the V gene TRBV6-1; TRBD1 is a possible D gene (5 bases). The sample was blood. The receptor's source is a woman between 18 and 30 years old with Graves' hyperthyroidism. In DNA form, the CDR3 reads TGTGCCAGCAAACCAGGACATTCAAACTACGAGCAGTACTTC. Amino acids: CASKPGHSNYEQYF.